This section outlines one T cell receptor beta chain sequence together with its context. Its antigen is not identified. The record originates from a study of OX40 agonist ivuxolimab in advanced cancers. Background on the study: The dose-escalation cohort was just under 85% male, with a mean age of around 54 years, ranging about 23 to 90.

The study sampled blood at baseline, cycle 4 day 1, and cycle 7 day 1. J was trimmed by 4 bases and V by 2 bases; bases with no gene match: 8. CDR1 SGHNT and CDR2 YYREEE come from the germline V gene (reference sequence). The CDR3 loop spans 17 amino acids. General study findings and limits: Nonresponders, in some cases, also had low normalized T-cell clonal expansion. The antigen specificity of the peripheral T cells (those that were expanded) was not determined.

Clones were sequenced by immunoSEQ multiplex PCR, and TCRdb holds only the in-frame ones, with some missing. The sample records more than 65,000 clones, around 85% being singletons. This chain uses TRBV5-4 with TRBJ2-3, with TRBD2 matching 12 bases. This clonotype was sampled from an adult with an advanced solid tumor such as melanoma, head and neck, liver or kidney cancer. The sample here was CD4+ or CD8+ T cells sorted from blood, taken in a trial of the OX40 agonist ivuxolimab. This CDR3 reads CASSFLGLAGGADTQYF. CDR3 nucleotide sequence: TGTGCCAGCAGCTTTTTAGGTCTAGCGGGGGGGGCAGATACGCAGTATTTT.